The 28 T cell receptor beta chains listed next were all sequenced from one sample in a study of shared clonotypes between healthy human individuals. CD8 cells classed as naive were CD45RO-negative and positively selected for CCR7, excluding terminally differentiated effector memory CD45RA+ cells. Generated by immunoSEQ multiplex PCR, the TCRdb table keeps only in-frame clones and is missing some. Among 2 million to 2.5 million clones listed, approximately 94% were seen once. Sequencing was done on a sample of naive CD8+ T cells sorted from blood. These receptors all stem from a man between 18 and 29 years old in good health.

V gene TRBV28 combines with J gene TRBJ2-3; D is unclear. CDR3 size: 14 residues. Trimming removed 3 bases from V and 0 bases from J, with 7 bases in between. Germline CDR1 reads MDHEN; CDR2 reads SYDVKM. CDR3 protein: CASSLPVSTDTQYF. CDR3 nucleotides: TGTGCCAGCAGTTTGCCTGTTAGCACAGATACGCAGTATTTT.

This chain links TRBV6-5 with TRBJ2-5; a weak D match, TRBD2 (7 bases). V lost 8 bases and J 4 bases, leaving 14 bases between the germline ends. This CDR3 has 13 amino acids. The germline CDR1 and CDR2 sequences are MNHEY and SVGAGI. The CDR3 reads CASRGAGTETQYF. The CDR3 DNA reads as TGTGCCAGCCGGGGGGCGGGGACAGAGACCCAGTACTTC.

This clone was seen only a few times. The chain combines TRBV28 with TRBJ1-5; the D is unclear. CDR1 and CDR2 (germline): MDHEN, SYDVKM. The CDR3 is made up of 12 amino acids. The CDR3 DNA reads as TGTGGGTCCGGGCCGAACAATCAGCCCCAGCATTTT. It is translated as CGSGPNNQPQHF.

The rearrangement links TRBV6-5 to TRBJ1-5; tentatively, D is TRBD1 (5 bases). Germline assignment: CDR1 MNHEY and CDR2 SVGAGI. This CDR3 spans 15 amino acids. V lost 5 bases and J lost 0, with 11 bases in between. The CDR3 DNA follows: TGTGCCAGCAGTCCCGAGGGGTTTAGCAATCAGCCCCAGCATTTT. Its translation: CASSPEGFSNQPQHF.

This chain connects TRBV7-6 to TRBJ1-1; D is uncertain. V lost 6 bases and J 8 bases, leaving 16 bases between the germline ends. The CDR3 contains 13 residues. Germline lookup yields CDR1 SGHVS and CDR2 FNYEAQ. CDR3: CASSTDWGYEAFF. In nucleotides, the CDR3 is TGTGCCAGCAGTACCGATTGGGGTTACGAAGCTTTCTTT.

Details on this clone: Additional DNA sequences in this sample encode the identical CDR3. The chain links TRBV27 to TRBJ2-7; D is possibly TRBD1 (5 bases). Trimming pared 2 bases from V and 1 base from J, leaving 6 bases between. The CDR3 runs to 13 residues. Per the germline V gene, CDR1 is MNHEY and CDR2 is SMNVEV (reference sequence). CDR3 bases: TGTGCCAGCAGTTTACAGGGATCCTACGAGCAGTACTTC. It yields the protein CASSLQGSYEQYF.

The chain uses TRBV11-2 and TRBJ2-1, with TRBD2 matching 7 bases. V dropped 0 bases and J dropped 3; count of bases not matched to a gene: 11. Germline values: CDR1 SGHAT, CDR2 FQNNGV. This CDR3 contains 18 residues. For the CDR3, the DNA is TGTGCCAGCAGCTTAGAACATGGCGGGAGTCCCCTCTACAATGAGCAGTTCTTC. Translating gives CASSLEHGGSPLYNEQFF.

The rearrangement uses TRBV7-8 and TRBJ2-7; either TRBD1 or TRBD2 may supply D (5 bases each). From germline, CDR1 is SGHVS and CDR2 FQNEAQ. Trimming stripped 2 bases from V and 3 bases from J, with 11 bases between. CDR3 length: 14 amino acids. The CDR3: CASSLLGEGYEQYF. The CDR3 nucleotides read TGTGCCAGCAGCTTACTGGGGGAAGGCTACGAGCAGTACTTC.

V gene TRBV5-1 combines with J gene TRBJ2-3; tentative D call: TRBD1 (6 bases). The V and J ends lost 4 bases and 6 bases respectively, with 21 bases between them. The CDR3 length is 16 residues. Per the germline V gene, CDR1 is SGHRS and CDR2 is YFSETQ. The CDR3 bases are TGCGCCAGCAGCCCCTTGGGGGCCCAGGCAGACGATACGCAGTATTTT. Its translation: CASSPLGAQADDTQYF.

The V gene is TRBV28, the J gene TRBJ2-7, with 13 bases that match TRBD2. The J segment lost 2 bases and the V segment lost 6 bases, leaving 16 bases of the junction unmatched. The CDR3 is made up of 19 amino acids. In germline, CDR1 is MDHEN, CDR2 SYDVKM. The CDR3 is CASSRPRLAGGPRPYEQYF. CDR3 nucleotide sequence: TGTGCCAGCAGCCGCCCCAGACTAGCGGGGGGCCCAAGACCCTACGAGCAGTACTTC.

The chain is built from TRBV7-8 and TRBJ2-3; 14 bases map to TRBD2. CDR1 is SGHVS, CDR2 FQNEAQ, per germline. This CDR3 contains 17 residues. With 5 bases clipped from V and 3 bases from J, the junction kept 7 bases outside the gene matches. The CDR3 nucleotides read TGTGCCAGCAGCGCTAGACTAGCGGGAGGGCCGACAGATACGCAGTATTTT. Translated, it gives CASSARLAGGPTDTQYF.

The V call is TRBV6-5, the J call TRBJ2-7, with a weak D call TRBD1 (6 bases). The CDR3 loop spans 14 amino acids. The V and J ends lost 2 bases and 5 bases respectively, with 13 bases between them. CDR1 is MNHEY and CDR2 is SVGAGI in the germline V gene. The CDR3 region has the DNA TGTGCCAGCAGTTACGAGGGGGTGGACGACGAGCAGTACTTC. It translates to CASSYEGVDDEQYF.

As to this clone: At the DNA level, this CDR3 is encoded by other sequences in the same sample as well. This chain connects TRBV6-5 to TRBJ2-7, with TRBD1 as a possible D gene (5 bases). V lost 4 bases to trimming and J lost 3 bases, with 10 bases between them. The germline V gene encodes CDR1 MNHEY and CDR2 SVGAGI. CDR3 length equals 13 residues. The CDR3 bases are TGTGCCAGCAGTTTCGGAACAGGCTACGAGCAGTACTTC. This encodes CASSFGTGYEQYF.

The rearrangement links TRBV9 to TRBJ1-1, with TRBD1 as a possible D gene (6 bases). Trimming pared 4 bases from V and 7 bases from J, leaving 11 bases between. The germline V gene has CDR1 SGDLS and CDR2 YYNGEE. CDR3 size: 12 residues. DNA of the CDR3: TGTGCCAGCAGCAATACAGGGCTTGAAGCTTTCTTT. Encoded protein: CASSNTGLEAFF.

The chain's CDR3 is CASSAYRDSSTDTQYF. CDR3 in DNA: TGTGCCAGCAGTGCATACCGGGACAGCAGCACAGATACGCAGTATTTT. The chain links TRBV27 to TRBJ2-3; 7 bases line up with TRBD1. This CDR3 has 16 residues. V lost 5 bases to trimming and J lost 0 bases; unmatched junction nucleotides: 8. CDR1 and CDR2 from the germline V gene are MNHEY and SMNVEV (reference sequence).

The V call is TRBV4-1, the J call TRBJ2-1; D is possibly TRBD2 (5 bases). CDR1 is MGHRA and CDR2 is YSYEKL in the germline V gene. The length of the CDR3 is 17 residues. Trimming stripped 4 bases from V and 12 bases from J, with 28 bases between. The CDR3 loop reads CASSPQLGLIPARGQFF. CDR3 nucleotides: TGCGCCAGCAGCCCCCAACTAGGGTTAATACCAGCACGGGGGCAGTTCTTC.

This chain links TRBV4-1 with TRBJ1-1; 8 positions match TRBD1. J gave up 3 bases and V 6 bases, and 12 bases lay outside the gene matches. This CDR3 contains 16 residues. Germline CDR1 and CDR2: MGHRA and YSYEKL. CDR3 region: CASRNLAGGQDTEAFF. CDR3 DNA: TGCGCCAGCAGGAATTTAGCAGGGGGCCAGGACACTGAAGCTTTCTTT.

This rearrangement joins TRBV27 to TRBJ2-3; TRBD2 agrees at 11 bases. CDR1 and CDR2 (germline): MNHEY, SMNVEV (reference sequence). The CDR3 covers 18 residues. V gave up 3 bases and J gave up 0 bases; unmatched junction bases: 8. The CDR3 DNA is TGTGCCAGCAGTTTGGTAGCGGGGGGGCCCCCTAGCACAGATACGCAGTATTTT. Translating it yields CASSLVAGGPPSTDTQYF.

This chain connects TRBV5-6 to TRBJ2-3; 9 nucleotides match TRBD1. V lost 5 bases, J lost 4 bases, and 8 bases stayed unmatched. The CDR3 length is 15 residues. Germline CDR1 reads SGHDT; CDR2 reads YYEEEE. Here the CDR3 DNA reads TGTGCCAGCAGGCCAACAGGGGGCGCGGCAGATACGCAGTATTTT. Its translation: CASRPTGGAADTQYF. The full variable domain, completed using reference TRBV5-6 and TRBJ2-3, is DAGVTQSPTHLIKTRGQQVTLRCSPKSGHDTVSWYQQALGQGPQFIFQYYEEEERQRGNFPDRFSGHQFPNYSSELNVNALLLGDSALYLCASRPTGGAADTQYFGPGTRLTVL.

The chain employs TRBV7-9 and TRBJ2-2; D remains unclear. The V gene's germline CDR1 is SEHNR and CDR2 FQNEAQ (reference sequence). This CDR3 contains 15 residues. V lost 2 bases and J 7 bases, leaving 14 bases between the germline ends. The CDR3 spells CASSLYMPGSGELFF. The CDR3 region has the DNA TGTGCCAGCAGCTTATATATGCCGGGCAGCGGGGAGCTGTTTTTT.

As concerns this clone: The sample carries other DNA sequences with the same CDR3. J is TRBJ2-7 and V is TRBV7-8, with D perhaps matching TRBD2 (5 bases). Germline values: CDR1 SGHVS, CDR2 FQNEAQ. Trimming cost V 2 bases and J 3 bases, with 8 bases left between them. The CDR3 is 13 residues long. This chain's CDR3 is CASSLSGSYEQYF. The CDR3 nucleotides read TGTGCCAGCAGCTTATCGGGGAGCTACGAGCAGTACTTC. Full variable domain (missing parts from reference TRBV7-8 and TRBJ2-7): GAGVSQSPRYKVAKRGQDVALRCDPISGHVSLFWYQQALGQGPEFLTYFQNEAQLDKSGLPSDRFFAERPEGSVSTLKIQRTQQEDSAVYLCASSLSGSYEQYFGPGTRLTVT.

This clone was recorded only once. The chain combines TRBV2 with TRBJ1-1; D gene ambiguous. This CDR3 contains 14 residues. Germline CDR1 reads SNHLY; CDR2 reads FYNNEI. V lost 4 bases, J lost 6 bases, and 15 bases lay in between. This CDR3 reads CASSATGEKAEAFF. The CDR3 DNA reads TGTGCCAGCAGTGCTACCGGAGAGAAGGCTGAAGCTTTCTTT.

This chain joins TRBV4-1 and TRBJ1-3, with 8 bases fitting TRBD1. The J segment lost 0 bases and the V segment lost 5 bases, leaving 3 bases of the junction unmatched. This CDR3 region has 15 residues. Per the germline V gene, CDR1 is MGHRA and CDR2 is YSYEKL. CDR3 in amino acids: CASSFDRGSGNTIYF. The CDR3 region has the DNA TGCGCCAGCAGCTTCGACAGGGGCTCTGGAAACACCATATATTTT.

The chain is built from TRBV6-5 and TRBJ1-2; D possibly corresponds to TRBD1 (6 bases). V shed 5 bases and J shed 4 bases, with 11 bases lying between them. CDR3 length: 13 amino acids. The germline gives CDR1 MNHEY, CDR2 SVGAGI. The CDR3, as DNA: TGTGCCAGCAGTCAGGGGACTGGCTATGGCTACACCTTC. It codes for CASSQGTGYGYTF.

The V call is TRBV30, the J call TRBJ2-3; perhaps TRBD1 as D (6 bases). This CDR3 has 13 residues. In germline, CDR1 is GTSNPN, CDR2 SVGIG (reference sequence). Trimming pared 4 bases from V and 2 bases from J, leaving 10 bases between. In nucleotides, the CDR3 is TGTGCCTGGATCTGGGACAACACAGATACGCAGTATTTT. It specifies CAWIWDNTDTQYF.

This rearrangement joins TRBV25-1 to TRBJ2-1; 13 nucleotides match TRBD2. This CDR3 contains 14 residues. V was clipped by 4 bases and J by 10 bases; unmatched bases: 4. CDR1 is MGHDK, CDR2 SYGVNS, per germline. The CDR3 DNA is TGTGCCAGCAGTGGGACTAGCGGGGGCTGGGAGCAGTTCTTC. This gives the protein CASSGTSGGWEQFF.

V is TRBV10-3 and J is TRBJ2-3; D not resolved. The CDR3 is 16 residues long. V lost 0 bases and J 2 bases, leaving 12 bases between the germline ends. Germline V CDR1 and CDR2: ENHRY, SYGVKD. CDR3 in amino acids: CAISESPVINTDTQYF. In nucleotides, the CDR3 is TGTGCCATCAGTGAGTCCCCGGTGATCAACACAGATACGCAGTATTTT.

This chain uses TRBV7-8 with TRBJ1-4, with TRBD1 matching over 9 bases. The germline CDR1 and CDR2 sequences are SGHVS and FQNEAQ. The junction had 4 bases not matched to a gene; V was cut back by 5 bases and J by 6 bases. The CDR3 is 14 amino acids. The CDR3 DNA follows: TGTGCCAGCAGCCAACAGGGGGCGTATGAAAAACTGTTTTTT. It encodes CASSQQGAYEKLFF. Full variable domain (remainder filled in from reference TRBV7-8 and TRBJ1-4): GAGVSQSPRYKVAKRGQDVALRCDPISGHVSLFWYQQALGQGPEFLTYFQNEAQLDKSGLPSDRFFAERPEGSVSTLKIQRTQQEDSAVYLCASSQQGAYEKLFFGSGTQLSVL.